This T cell receptor beta chain was found in a study of blood T cell repertoires in COVID-19. Looking at the study overall: Acute and convalescent COVID-19 specimens originated in the United States, Italy and Spain.

Source study methods: How many nucleated cells were present was estimated from reference gene primer amplification. Some clones are missing from TCRdb's copy, which holds only in-frame ones; the method was immunoSEQ multiplex PCR. V, J and clone size were drawn from that table, and D and trimming were deduced from the DNA. The data contain 200,000 to 300,000 clones, 75% to 85% of them singletons. This clone was seen once. The ends were cut back, 3 bases at V and 0 bases at J, with 18 bases in the middle. This CDR3 is 19 amino acids long. From germline, CDR1 is MNHEY and CDR2 SMNVEV (reference sequence).

The sequence came from a woman of 80 years or more with COVID-19, enrolled during active disease. The source material was peripheral blood. The chain is built from TRBV27 and TRBJ1-6; tentative D call: TRBD1 (6 bases). CDR3 loop: CASSLNREPFSSYNSPLHF. The CDR3 DNA sequence: TGTGCCAGCAGTTTGAACAGGGAGCCTTTCAGCTCCTATAATTCACCCCTCCACTTT.